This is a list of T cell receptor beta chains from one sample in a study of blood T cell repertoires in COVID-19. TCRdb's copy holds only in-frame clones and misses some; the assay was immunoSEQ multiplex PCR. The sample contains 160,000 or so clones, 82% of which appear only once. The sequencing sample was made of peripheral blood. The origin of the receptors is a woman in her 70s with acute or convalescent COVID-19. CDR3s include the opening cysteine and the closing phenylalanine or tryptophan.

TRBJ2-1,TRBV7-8,CASSPRVAGVNEQFF
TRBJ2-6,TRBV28,CASSGSFSGANVLTF
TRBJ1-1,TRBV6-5,CASSNQPGFRAAFF
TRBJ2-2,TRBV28,CASSVTGELFF
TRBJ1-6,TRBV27,CASSTGYYNSPLHF
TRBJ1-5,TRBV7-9,CASSGQGYSNQPQHF
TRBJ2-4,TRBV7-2,CASSSTGGWSIQYF
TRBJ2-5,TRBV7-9,CASSLGVQAAETQYF
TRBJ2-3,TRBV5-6,CASSLAVDTQYF
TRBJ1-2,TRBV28,CASSFDLTGLKALNYGYTF
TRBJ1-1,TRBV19,CASSNPGMNTEAFF
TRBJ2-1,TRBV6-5,CASNQLSGTYNEQFF
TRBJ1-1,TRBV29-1,CSVEDRARRNTEAFF
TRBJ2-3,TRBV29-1,CSGAGGLFGDTQYF
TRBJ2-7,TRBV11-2,CASSGASGPYEQYF
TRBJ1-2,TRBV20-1,CSASSNYGYTF
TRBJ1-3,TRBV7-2,CASSLGGGHQNTIYF
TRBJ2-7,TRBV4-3,CASSQASAGATYEQYF
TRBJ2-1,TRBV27,CASSSTSGPYNEQFF
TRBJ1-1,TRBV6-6,CASSYSPGQGTFF
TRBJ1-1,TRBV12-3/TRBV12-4,CASTNTMNTEAFF
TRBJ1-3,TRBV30,CAWSVYLGNTIYF
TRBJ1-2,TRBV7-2,CASSPAGGGYGYTF
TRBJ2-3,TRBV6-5,CASTLQGGGTDTQYF
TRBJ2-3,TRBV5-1,CASSLGLAGGGPGDTQYF
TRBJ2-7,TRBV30,CAWSVRRGAYEQYF
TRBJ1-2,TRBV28,CASSFFSGSVGGYTF
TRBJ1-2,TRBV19,CASSILRETGLYGYTF
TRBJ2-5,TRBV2,CASSVRGQETQYF
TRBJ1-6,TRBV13,CASSLGRGHLGSPLHF
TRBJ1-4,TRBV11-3,CASSLDARTAQKGELFF
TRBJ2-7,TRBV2,CASSEQRGYEQYF
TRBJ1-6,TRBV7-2,CASSLAAGGSGSPLHF
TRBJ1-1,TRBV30,CAWSVGLLPGGTEAFF
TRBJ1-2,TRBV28,CASRPTTGYTF
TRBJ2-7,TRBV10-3,CAISPGTMGYEQYF
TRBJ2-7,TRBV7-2,CASSQTSGGYEQYF
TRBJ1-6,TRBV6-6,CASSYGQGNSPLHF
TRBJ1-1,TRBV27,CASSTGRGDTEAFF
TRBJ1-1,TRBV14,CASSKGQGPHEAFF
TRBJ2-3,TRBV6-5,CASTTKGRSDTQYF
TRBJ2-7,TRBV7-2,CASTAYPDWEPYEQYF
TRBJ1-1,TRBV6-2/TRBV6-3,CASSLRTVNTEAFF
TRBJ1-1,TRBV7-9,CASSLVFRDWAFF
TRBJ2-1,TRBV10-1,CASSLGLAGEQFF
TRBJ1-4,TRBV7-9,CASSPRTGTNEKLFF
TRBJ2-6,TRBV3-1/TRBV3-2,CASSLRQSSGANVLTF